Following are 29 T cell receptor beta chains from one sample sequenced in a study of tumor-infiltrating lymphocytes in primary liver carcinoma. Synthesis of TCR beta cDNA was carried out from 500 ng total RNA with a constant-region primer. Slightly modified ARM-PCR with three nested multiplex PCR rounds yielded TCR beta libraries. TRBV1-TRBV30 forward primers and a C-beta reverse primer were used in the first two PCR rounds, which each ran for nine to ten cycles. Each CDR3 protein gets one entry after TCRdb re-called the multiplex PCR reads with MiXCR. The table lists roughly 20,000 distinct CDR3 sequences, roughly 80% of them singletons. RNA and DNA were co-extracted from about 19-30 mg of unsorted bulk tissue. The sequenced sample was liver tumor tissue from sampling region 4. Subset of the sample: tumor region T4, right-lateral pole. The receptors originated from a woman in her 30s with primary liver carcinoma and hepatitis B virus infection.

In the case of this clonotype: The germline gene is not matched at one end of the junction; a read error may be the cause. CDR3 in amino acids: CASSLGRQENTWELFF. The DNA of the CDR3 is TGTGCCAGTAGCTTAGGGCGGCAGGAGAACACCTGGGAGCTGTTTTTT. The chain recombines TRBV7-8 with TRBJ2-2; D gene unclear. Germline CDR1 and CDR2: SGHVS and FQNEAQ. The CDR3 length is 16 residues.

On this clonotype itself: One end of the junction varies from germline; a read error may be responsible. This rearrangement joins TRBV6-2 or TRBV6-3 to TRBJ1-2, with D unclear. The germline CDR1 and CDR2 sequences are MNHEY and SVGEGT. The length of the CDR3 is 13 residues. The DNA of the CDR3 is TGTGCCATCAGTCCGCATGCAGACTATGGCTACACCTTC. Its protein is CAISPHADYGYTF.

The chain carries TRBV7-9 and TRBJ2-7; no firm D call. Germline values: CDR1 SEHNR, CDR2 FQNEAQ (reference sequence). The CDR3 loop spans 14 amino acids. The ends were cut back, 5 bases at V and 0 bases at J, with 11 bases in the middle. The chain's CDR3 is CASSPDGLSYEQYF. For the CDR3, the DNA is TGTGCCAGCAGCCCGGACGGCCTCTCCTACGAGCAGTACTTC.

Concerning this clonotype: A much larger clone is a single base away; this may be a read error. V is TRBV11-2 and J is TRBJ2-1; 11 nucleotides agree with TRBD2. The CDR3 sequence is 16 residues long. Germline lookup yields CDR1 SGHAT and CDR2 FQNNGV. CDR3 residues: CASSTSLAGGYNERFF. In nucleotides, the CDR3 is TGTGCCAGCAGCACCTCTCTAGCGGGAGGATACAATGAGCGGTTCTTC.

There are a few counts of this clonotype. The missing conserved phenylalanine or tryptophan at the end of this CDR3 makes a read error likely. V usage is TRBV10-3 and J usage is TRBJ2-1; D is undetermined. The length of the CDR3 is 14 residues. The germline V gene encodes CDR1 ENHRY and CDR2 SYGVKD. In DNA, the CDR3 is TGTACCATCAGTCCCACGGCGACCCGTGATGAGCAGTTCATC. This translates into CTISPTATRDEQFI.

This clonotype is judged medium-sized. The chain carries TRBV7-8 and TRBJ2-7, with D possibly being TRBD1 (6 bases). There are 12 residues in the CDR3. The germline CDR1 and CDR2 sequences are SGHVS and FQNEAQ. Trimming left V 4 bases short and J 9 bases short, with 13 bases between. This chain's CDR3 is CASSSGAKVQYF. The CDR3 DNA follows: TGTGCCAGCAGCTCAGGGGCGAAAGTGCAGTACTTC.

V usage is TRBV6-5 and J usage is TRBJ2-5; possible D gene TRBD2, 5 bases. This CDR3 is built from 13 residues. Germline V gene sequence: CDR1 MNHEY, CDR2 SVGAGI. V was shortened by 6 bases and J by 7 bases, with 15 bases between the two germline ends. CDR3 loop: CASRTDKRLTQYF. CDR3 in DNA: TGTGCCAGCAGAACCGACAAGCGGCTGACCCAGTACTTC.

With regard to this clonotype: One end of the junction is discordant with germline, which a read error may explain. The J gene is TRBJ2-7, the V gene TRBV11-2, with a possible D match to TRBD1 (6 bases). The V gene's germline CDR1 is SGHAT and CDR2 FQNNGV. The CDR3 sequence is 13 residues long. As DNA, the CDR3 is TGTGCCGGCAGCCCCGGGGACACCTACGAGCAGTGCTTC. Residues: CAGSPGDTYEQCF. Complete variable domain (other parts from reference TRBV11-2 and TRBJ2-7): EAGVAQSPRYKIIEKRQSVAFWCNPISGHATLYWYQQILGQGPKLLIQFQNNGVVDDSQLPKDRFSAERLKGVDSTLKIQPAKLEDSAVYLCAGSPGDTYEQCFGPGTRLTVT.

Points on this clonotype: This CDR3 is missing its conserved last phenylalanine or tryptophan, likely due to a read error. The chain couples TRBV4-1 to TRBJ2-3; D possibly corresponds to TRBD2 (5 bases). Germline V CDR1 and CDR2: MGHRA, YSYEKL. This CDR3 has 18 amino acids. For the CDR3, the DNA is TGTGTCAGCAGCCAACTAGGCATGGTAGCTGAAGACTCGGATACGCAGTATTCT. Encoded protein: CVSSQLGMVAEDSDTQYS.

To note about this clonotype: An end of the junction does not agree with germline; a read error may underlie this. The rearrangement links TRBV11-3 to TRBJ1-6; D is undetermined. The germline CDR1 and CDR2 sequences are SGHNT and YENEEA. This CDR3 has 15 amino acids. CDR3 in amino acids: CARSFKWSYNIPLHF. CDR3 DNA sequence: TGTGCCAGGAGCTTTAAGTGGAGCTATAATATACCCCTCCACTTT.

The chain is built from TRBV6-2 or TRBV6-3 and TRBJ2-4, with D tentatively TRBD2 (5 bases). Between the trimmed V and J ends, which lost 2 bases and 7 bases, there was a span of 9 bases. The CDR3 length is 13 residues. Germline loops: CDR1 MNHEY, CDR2 SVGEGT. CDR3 in DNA: TGTGCCAGCAGTTACCCTAGGGAGAACATTCAGTACTTC. Protein sequence: CASSYPRENIQYF.

With respect to this clonotype: An end of the junction differs from the germline gene, which may be a read error. The CDR3 reads CASRWTSARGTGELLF. Here the CDR3 DNA reads TGTGCCAGTAGGTGGACTAGCGCCCGAGGCACCGGCGAGCTGCTTTTT. V is TRBV6-5 and J is TRBJ2-2; 9 positions agree with TRBD2. CDR3 length: 16 amino acids. The germline V gene has CDR1 MNHEY and CDR2 SVGAGI.

With regard to this clonotype: The junction does not match germline at one end; this may be a read error. The chain uses TRBV12-3 or TRBV12-4 and TRBJ2-3; D remains ambiguous. This CDR3 has 15 amino acids. The CDR3 DNA follows: TGTGCCAGTAGTTTTCCCCCTCCTTGCATAGATACGCAGTATTTT. Protein: CASSFPPPCIDTQYF.

The V gene is TRBV11-2, the J gene TRBJ2-7; D might be TRBD1 or TRBD2, each matching 5 bases. In germline, CDR1 is SGHAT, CDR2 FQNNGV. Deletions cut 3 bases from V and 3 bases from J, with 12 bases between. The CDR3 loop spans 14 amino acids. In DNA form, the CDR3 reads TGTGCCAGCAGCTTCGGGACCCCCCTCTACGAGCAGTACTTC. Residues: CASSFGTPLYEQYF.

This clonotype came up many times. V is TRBV7-8 and J is TRBJ2-1; 10 bases are a match to TRBD1. Germline V gives CDR1 SGHVS, CDR2 FQNEAQ. This CDR3 region has 16 residues. The ends lost 5 bases at V and 8 bases at J; junction bases unmatched: 12. As DNA, the CDR3 is TGTGCCAGCAGCCCCTTCGGGACAGGGGTTTACGATGAGCAGTTCTTC. This sequence encodes CASSPFGTGVYDEQFF.

This clonotype was seen many times. This chain joins TRBV11-3 and TRBJ2-1, with D possibly being TRBD2 (6 bases). The CDR3 length is 15 residues. In germline, CDR1 is SGHNT, CDR2 YENEEA. V lost 7 bases, J lost 4 bases, and 17 bases lay in between. Here the CDR3 reads CASILRNGGYNEQFF. Written as DNA, the CDR3 is TGTGCCAGCATCCTCCGGAACGGGGGTTACAATGAGCAGTTCTTC.

Points on this clonotype: One end of the junction fails to match germline, which may point to a read error. The rearrangement joins TRBV11-2 to TRBJ2-7; possibly TRBD1 for D (6 bases). The CDR3 consists of 12 residues. Per the germline V gene, CDR1 is SGHAT and CDR2 is FQNNGV. The CDR3 is CASSLARDKQYF. DNA for the CDR3: TGTGCCAGCAGCTTGGCCCGGGACAAGCAATACTTC. Looking up the rest from reference TRBV11-2 and TRBJ2-7 gives the full variable domain: EAGVAQSPRYKIIEKRQSVAFWCNPISGHATLYWYQQILGQGPKLLIQFQNNGVVDDSQLPKDRFSAERLKGVDSTLKIQPAKLEDSAVYLCASSLARDKQYFGPGTRLTVT.

As to this clonotype: A read error may account for a junction end that differs from germline. The chain carries TRBV29-1 and TRBJ2-1, with TRBD2 matching 9 bases. Germline lookup yields CDR1 SQVTM and CDR2 ANQGSEA. The length of the CDR3 is 16 residues. CDR3 loop: CSVDHGTSRPYDEQLF. CDR3 coding DNA: TGCAGCGTTGACCACGGGACTAGCCGTCCTTATGATGAGCAGCTCTTC.

As for this clonotype: This clone may be a read error of a much larger clone one base away. Without the conserved terminal phenylalanine or tryptophan, this CDR3 likely stems from a read error. The chain recombines TRBV7-8 with TRBJ2-3, with 10 bases matching TRBD2. The germline CDR1 and CDR2 sequences are SGHVS and FQNEAQ. V was pared by 5 bases and J by 4 bases, with 15 bases of the junction left unmatched. The CDR3 covers 18 residues. CDR3 coding DNA: TGTGCCAGCAGCCCCCCGCGGGGGAGCGGGAGGGCCTCAGATACGCAGTATTAT. It is translated as CASSPPRGSGRASDTQYY.

The chain couples TRBV11-2 to TRBJ2-3; D tentatively fits TRBD1 or TRBD2 (6 bases each). Germline loops: CDR1 SGHAT, CDR2 FQNNGV. The CDR3 sequence is 16 residues long. With 5 bases removed from V and 10 bases from J, the gap between germline ends came to 25 bases. DNA of the CDR3: TGTGCCAGCAGCCGGACGCGACTGGGAAGGGGGGATGCGCAGTATTTT. Its translation is CASSRTRLGRGDAQYF.

Comments on this clonotype: Since no conserved phenylalanine or tryptophan closes the CDR3, a read error is the likely cause. The chain couples TRBV4-3 to TRBJ2-3; 7 bases agree with TRBD2. Germline trimming cut 10 bases from V and 7 bases from J; bases unmatched to any gene: 20. Per the germline V gene, CDR1 is LGHNA and CDR2 is YSLEER. This CDR3 spans 16 amino acids. As DNA, the CDR3 is TGCGCCAATAGCCAAGGTTTTGCGGGAGCCAGGCATACGCAGTATTCT. Amino acids: CANSQGFAGARHTQYS.

In the case of this clonotype: A read error is likely, as this CDR3 ends without the conserved phenylalanine or tryptophan. It is unclear where the CDR3 begins or ends on the DNA, so no DNA is shown, and the CDR3 is as TCRdb lists it. The rearrangement joins TRBV7-9 to TRBJ2-7; TRBD2 is the table's D call, not checked against the DNA. The germline gives CDR1 SEHNR, CDR2 FQNEAQ (reference sequence). The CDR3 is 14 residues long, ends included. CDR3 residues: CVSSSGGLSYEQYL.

Worth noting for this clonotype: One end of the junction fails to match germline, which may point to a read error. The chain links TRBV25-1 to TRBJ2-2; D not resolved. The CDR3 is made up of 16 amino acids. The V gene's germline CDR1 is MGHDK and CDR2 SYGVNS. The CDR3 loop reads CALQGASSPYTRELFF. CDR3 bases: TGTGCCCTCCAAGGCGCTTCGTCGCCTTACACCAGGGAGCTGTTTTTT.

This clonotype was seen only once. The junction differs from germline at one of its ends, possibly a read error. This chain connects TRBV6-5 to TRBJ2-7, with D possibly TRBD1 on 6 matching bases. CDR1 is MNHEY, CDR2 SVGAGI, per germline. The CDR3 extends over 15 amino acids. The CDR3 loop is CASSFKDSSSCEQYF. The CDR3 region has the DNA TGTGCCAGCAGTTTCAAGGACAGTAGCTCCTGCGAGCAGTACTTC.

Turning to this clonotype: A read error may account for a junction end that differs from germline. The J gene is TRBJ2-1, the V gene TRBV4-3, with D perhaps matching TRBD2 (6 bases). The CDR3 length is 16 residues. CDR1 and CDR2 (germline): LGHNA, YSLEER. The CDR3 sequence: CASSQGAGSSCNEQFF. The DNA for the CDR3 is TGCGCCAGCAGCCAAGGTGCGGGAAGCTCCTGCAATGAGCAATTCTTC.

Regarding this clonotype: At one end the junction does not follow the germline gene, possibly because of a read error. The CDR3 region has the DNA TGTATCAGCAGCTTAGTTACTGGGACCTACGAACAGAACTTC. Amino acid sequence: CISSLVTGTYEQNF. The gene calls are TRBV11-1 and TRBJ2-7; D may correspond to TRBD1 or TRBD2 (5 bases each). This CDR3 comprises 14 residues. CDR1 is SGHAT and CDR2 is FQDESV in the germline V gene (reference sequence).

Sample share makes this clonotype medium-sized. This chain links TRBV6-1 with TRBJ2-7, with TRBD1 matching over 10 bases. This CDR3 is built from 15 residues. V shed 3 bases and J 4 bases; nucleotides not matched to a gene: 6. Germline V CDR1 and CDR2: MNHNS, SASEGT. The DNA of the CDR3 is TGTGCCAGCAGTGACGGGACAGGGGTGCGATACGAGCAGTACTTC. It translates to CASSDGTGVRYEQYF.

As concerns this clonotype: One junction end does not reproduce the germline sequence, and a read error may be involved. The rearrangement uses TRBV11-3 and TRBJ2-1; the match to TRBD1 covers 7 bases. This CDR3 contains 17 residues. Germline V gene lookup returns CDR1 SGHNT and CDR2 YENEEA. The DNA of the CDR3 is TGCGCCAGCAGCTTAAATCTGGCAGGGGGCTCCTACAATGAGCAGTTCTTC. Translating gives CASSLNLAGGSYNEQFF.

Of note for this clonotype: Given the absence of the conserved phenylalanine or tryptophan at the CDR3 end, a read error is likely. The chain is built from TRBV6-2 or TRBV6-3 and TRBJ2-3; TRBD2 aligns across 8 bases. CDR1 and CDR2 (germline): MNHEY, SVGEGT. The CDR3 is 14 residues long. The CDR3 sequence is CVSKQAGASDTQYL. CDR3 sequence (DNA): TGTGTCAGTAAGCAAGCGGGAGCATCAGATACGCAGTATCTT.